The 24 T cell receptor beta chains in this list originate from one sample, sequenced in a study of immune characterization of retroperitoneal liposarcoma. Via MiXCR, TCRdb re-called the PCR reads, giving one row per CDR3 protein. The sample includes some 10,000 distinct CDR3 sequences, about 30% of them seen just once. Sequenced: tumor tissue. The receptors shown here come from a female donor with retroperitoneal liposarcoma.

This clonotype was seen at least ten times. V gene TRBV7-6 combines with J gene TRBJ2-3; weak D call: TRBD1 (5 bases). CDR3 length equals 15 residues. The germline V and J ends were trimmed by 1 base and 5 bases, with 13 bases remaining between them. The germline CDR1 and CDR2 sequences are SGHVS and FNYEAQ. The CDR3 DNA reads TGTGCCAGCAGCTTAGGAACATTGGGGCAAGATACGCAGTATTTT. Its translation is CASSLGTLGQDTQYF.

This clonotype showed up many times. The chain links TRBV6-1 to TRBJ2-3; TRBD1 agrees at 7 bases. The ends lost 6 bases at V and 7 bases at J; junction bases unmatched: 10. This CDR3 has 14 residues. Germline V gives CDR1 MNHNS, CDR2 SASEGT. The CDR3, as DNA: TGTGCCAGCAGCCCAACGACAGGGTTGCATACGCAGTATTTT. This gives the protein CASSPTTGLHTQYF.

This clonotype was seen repeatedly, ten times or more. This chain uses TRBV6-6 with TRBJ2-1; D not resolved. The DNA end lines up better with TRBJ2-7; the J call may be wrong. The CDR3 is made up of 17 amino acids. Germline loops: CDR1 MNHNY, CDR2 SVGAGI (reference sequence). CDR3 bases: TGTGCCAGCAGTTACTCGACACAGACTCAAATCCTGGCCGAGCAGTACTTC. As protein: CASSYSTQTQILAEQYF.

This clonotype has ten or more counts. This rearrangement joins TRBV7-2 to TRBJ2-1; no clear D. Germline V gene data show CDR1 as SGHTA and CDR2 as FQGNSA. The CDR3 spans 15 residues. Trimming removed 1 base from V and 10 bases from J, with 17 bases in between. DNA for the CDR3: TGTGCCAGCAGCTTAGATCGGCGGATCCCGGACGAGCAGTTCTTC. Translating it yields CASSLDRRIPDEQFF.

Sample share makes this clonotype medium-sized. The rearrangement links TRBV6-1 to TRBJ2-1; 7 nucleotides agree with TRBD1. In germline, CDR1 is MNHNS, CDR2 SASEGT. The ends lost 8 bases at V and 13 bases at J; junction bases unmatched: 14. The CDR3 runs to 13 residues. Here the CDR3 DNA reads TGTGCCAGCGTCTGGACAGGACGAGAGACCCAGTTCTTC. It translates to CASVWTGRETQFF.

This clonotype was seen many times. The rearrangement uses TRBV12-3 or TRBV12-4 and TRBJ2-1; D gene uncertain. The CDR3 sequence is 13 residues long. V gave up 2 bases and J gave up 10 bases, with 12 bases separating them. CDR3 amino acids: CASSLTQSSEQFF. The CDR3 DNA reads TGTGCCAGCAGTTTAACACAATCCAGCGAGCAGTTCTTC.

In this sample, this clonotype is medium-sized. The V and J genes are TRBV6-1 and TRBJ2-1; D may be TRBD1 (6 bases). Germline V CDR1 and CDR2: MNHNS, SASEGT. This CDR3 comprises 13 residues. V was clipped by 5 bases and J by 10 bases, with 15 bases between them. CDR3 protein: CASSSTGPYEQFF. The CDR3 DNA is TGTGCCAGCAGTTCGACAGGACCCTACGAGCAGTTCTTC.

This clonotype was counted ten times or more. V and J are TRBV27 and TRBJ2-3, with no clear D. Germline-derived CDR1 and CDR2 are MNHEY and SMNVEV (reference sequence). The CDR3 runs to 14 residues. V lost 3 bases, J lost 0 bases, and 7 bases lay in between. CDR3 sequence (DNA): TGTGCCAGCAGTTTCTTCGGGAGCACAGATACGCAGTATTTT. Amino acid sequence: CASSFFGSTDTQYF.

Judged by abundance, this clonotype is medium-sized. In DNA, the CDR3 is TGTGCCAGCAGCGTAGGGAGTGGGTTTGCAGATACGCAGTATTTT. It specifies CASSVGSGFADTQYF. The rearrangement links TRBV7-2 to TRBJ2-3; maybe TRBD2 (5 bases). This CDR3 is 15 amino acids long. Trimming took 5 bases from V and 4 from J, leaving 16 bases between them. Germline CDR1 is SGHTA and CDR2 is FQGNSA.

V usage is TRBV6-4 and J usage is TRBJ2-1; 11 bases map to TRBD2. The J call may not be correct, given that the DNA end is closer to TRBJ2-7. Per germline, CDR1 MRHNA and CDR2 SNTAGT. The CDR3 spans 16 residues. CDR3 DNA sequence: TGTGCCAGCAGTAGTAGCGGGGGGGCTGGCTACAATGAGCAGTACTTC. It specifies CASSSSGGAGYNEQYF.

This clonotype has more than one count but fewer than ten. The V and J genes are TRBV7-2 and TRBJ2-1; 7 bases line up with TRBD1. Germline-derived CDR1 and CDR2 are SGHTA and FQGNSA. This CDR3 has 17 residues. J was trimmed by 9 bases and V by 6 bases; bases with no gene match: 20. The CDR3 coding sequence is TGTGCCAGCAGTTCCGGAATGACAGGGCGTTCCTTGGCTGAGCAGTTCTTC. Amino acids: CASSSGMTGRSLAEQFF.

As DNA, the CDR3 is TGTGCCAGCACCGAACTAGCGGGGGGGGCGAATGAGCAGTTCTTC. This translates into CASTELAGGANEQFF. This chain joins TRBV12-3 or TRBV12-4 and TRBJ2-1, with TRBD2 matching over 13 bases. The length of the CDR3 is 15 residues. V lost 7 bases, J lost 7 bases, and 7 bases stayed unmatched.

Comments on this clonotype: A read error may be the cause here, since a much bigger clone is one base away. The conserved final phenylalanine or tryptophan is absent from the CDR3, which likely points to a read error. This rearrangement joins TRBV12-3 or TRBV12-4 to TRBJ2-1; TRBD2 agrees at 7 bases. The CDR3 spans 14 residues. Trimming at V came to 10 bases and at J to 5 bases, leaving 11 bases not matched to a gene. CDR3 nucleotide sequence: TGTGCCACCCGATTAGCGGGCTTTAACAATGAGCAGTTCTTA. Protein: CATRLAGFNNEQFL.

The chain recombines TRBV6-1 with TRBJ1-5; weak D call: TRBD1 (6 bases). The V gene's germline CDR1 is MNHNS and CDR2 SASEGT. The V end lost 6 bases, the J end lost 11 bases, and 14 bases lay between the germline ends. This CDR3 contains 12 residues. CDR3 in amino acids: CASSPPQGTQHF. DNA of the CDR3: TGTGCCAGCAGCCCCCCCCAGGGGACCCAGCATTTT.

The sample holds a few counts of this clonotype. DNA for the CDR3: TGTGCCAGCAGGCCCGACAGGGCCGGGAAAAACATTCAGTACTTC. It translates to CASRPDRAGKNIQYF. The chain recombines TRBV6-1 with TRBJ2-4, with TRBD1 matching 7 bases. Germline CDR1 is MNHNS and CDR2 is SASEGT. With V trimmed by 6 bases and J by 4 bases, 9 bases remained unmatched. The CDR3 extends over 15 amino acids.

This clonotype was recorded at least ten times. J is TRBJ2-2 and V is TRBV12-3 or TRBV12-4, with 9 bases fitting TRBD2. The CDR3 loop spans 15 amino acids. J gave up 5 bases and V 6 bases, and 7 bases lay outside the gene matches. CDR3 loop: CASSFSGRGTGELFF. In DNA form, the CDR3 reads TGTGCCAGCAGCTTTAGCGGGAGAGGGACCGGGGAGCTGTTTTTT.

The chain is built from TRBV25-1 and TRBJ2-3; 12 nucleotides line up with TRBD1. The CDR3 has 15 residues. With V trimmed by 7 bases and J by 4 bases, 6 bases remained unmatched. Germline V CDR1 and CDR2: MGHDK, SYGVNS. The CDR3 loop is CASTTGTGGPDTQYF. CDR3 DNA sequence: TGTGCCAGCACGACCGGGACAGGGGGCCCAGATACGCAGTATTTT.

This clonotype came up many times. This sequence joins TRBV7-2 and TRBJ2-1; 7 positions agree with TRBD1. The J call may be mistaken, given a closer DNA end match to TRBJ2-7. Germline V gene lookup returns CDR1 SGHTA and CDR2 FQGNSA. This CDR3 is 16 amino acids long. The CDR3 DNA sequence: TGTGCCAGCAGCTTTAGCACGGGACAGAAGGCCTACGAGCAGTACTTC. This gives the protein CASSFSTGQKAYEQYF.

This clonotype ranks as medium-sized. The chain combines TRBV7-2 with TRBJ2-1; D ambiguous. Germline-derived CDR1 and CDR2 are SGHTA and FQGNSA. Deletions cut 5 bases from V and 10 bases from J, with 18 bases between. This CDR3 region has 14 residues. The CDR3 DNA reads TGTGCCAGCAGCCCGACGGGTCAAAACTACGAGCAGTTCTTC. Translating it yields CASSPTGQNYEQFF.

The CDR3 sequence is CASSPESNQPQHF. CDR3 nucleotide sequence: TGTGCCAGCAGCCCCGAAAGCAATCAGCCCCAGCATTTT. The chain recombines TRBV7-2 with TRBJ1-5; D remains ambiguous. The CDR3 sequence is 13 residues long. Looked up from germline, CDR1 is SGHTA and CDR2 is FQGNSA. The V end was cut by 5 bases, the J end by 1 base, with 6 bases between.

This clonotype was seen a few times. This chain uses TRBV5-1 with TRBJ2-1, with D perhaps matching TRBD1 or TRBD2 (5 bases each). Germline V gives CDR1 SGHRS, CDR2 YFSETQ. The CDR3 totals 17 residues. Between the trimmed V and J ends, which lost 2 bases and 5 bases, there was a span of 20 bases. The CDR3 nucleotides are TGCGCCAGCAGCTTCGGGGCGCGGCTAGTGTGGCACAATGAGCAGTTCTTC. This codes for CASSFGARLVWHNEQFF.

V usage is TRBV4-1 and J usage is TRBJ2-3; D not resolved. The end of the DNA is better explained by TRBJ2-1, so the J call may be wrong. CDR1 MGHRA and CDR2 YSYEKL come from the germline V gene. The CDR3 is 13 amino acids. CDR3 in amino acids: CASSRAPVYEQFF. The DNA for the CDR3 is TGCGCCAGCAGCCGCGCACCCGTGTACGAGCAGTTCTTC.

The V and J genes are TRBV4-1 and TRBJ2-1; D possibly corresponds to TRBD2 (5 bases). The J call could be wrong; TRBJ2-7 is a better fit for the DNA end. Germline V gene lookup returns CDR1 MGHRA and CDR2 YSYEKL. The CDR3 extends over 13 amino acids. The CDR3 spells CASSQVLSGEQYF. The CDR3, as DNA: TGCGCCAGCAGCCAAGTTCTTTCGGGGGAGCAGTACTTC.

This sequence joins TRBV25-1 and TRBJ2-1; a possible D gene is TRBD1 (5 bases). The tail of the sequence fits TRBJ2-7 better, so the J call may be wrong. The CDR3 consists of 15 residues. CDR1 MGHDK and CDR2 SYGVNS come from the germline V gene. This chain's CDR3 is CASSTTGEPSYEQYF. As DNA, the CDR3 is TGTGCCAGCAGTACAACAGGAGAACCATCCTACGAGCAGTACTTC.